Sequencing of this TCR beta chain was carried out in a study of shared clonotypes between healthy human individuals. Each subset's genomic DNA was shared equally among a number of immunoSEQ plates. The input for sorted-subset replicate PCRs was around 0.2 ug DNA, 25,000 to 30,000 T cell genomes. Sequenced by immunoSEQ multiplex PCR; TCRdb stores in-frame clones only, minus some. The sample yields under 1 million clones, roughly 96% seen once. Germline CDR1 is MNHEY and CDR2 is SMNVEV (reference sequence). V dropped 3 bases and J dropped 1 base, with 5 bases sitting between them. The CDR3 has 13 residues. A remark on this clone: The antigen remains unidentified.

Study conclusions and caveats: On the whole, naive subsets had larger estimated richness than memory subsets had. Among donors, clonotype sharing was expected to be affected by sequencing depth.

CD45RO-negative, CCR7-selected cells formed the naive CD8 fraction, which excluded terminally differentiated effector memory CD45RA+ cells. Sample: naive CD8+ T cells sorted from blood. This TCR came from a man aged 25 to 40 in good health. The chain couples TRBV27 to TRBJ2-3; D not resolved. CDR3 region: CASSFFGTDTQYF. The CDR3 DNA sequence: TGTGCCAGCAGTTTTTTTGGCACAGATACGCAGTATTTT.